This entry lists 17 T cell receptor beta chains sequenced from one sample in a study of shared clonotypes between healthy human individuals. Assay: immunoSEQ multiplex PCR; the TCRdb copy retains only in-frame clones and omits some. The sample consists of 2 million to 2.5 million clones, 92% of them appearing once. The sequencing input was naive CD4+ T cells from PBMCs. The subset was: CD45RA+ positively selected. The receptors shown here come from a man aged 18 to 29 in good health. Some clones in this sample may be carry-over from other donors' samples.

The chain recombines TRBV7-9 with TRBJ2-6; D is perhaps TRBD2 (5 bases). CDR3 length: 15 residues. The germline gives CDR1 SEHNR, CDR2 FQNEAQ (reference sequence). Trimming cost V 11 bases and J 1 base, with 15 bases left between them. In nucleotides, the CDR3 is TGTGCCCGGGCGGGTTCCTCTTCTGGGGCCAACGTCCTGACTTTC. Its translation: CARAGSSSGANVLTF. Combining the CDR3 with reference TRBV7-9 and TRBJ2-6 gives the whole variable domain DTGVSQNPRHKITKRGQNVTFRCDPISEHNRLYWYRQTLGQGPEFLTYFQNEAQLEKSRLLSDRFSAERPKGSFSTLEIQRTEQGDSAMYLCARAGSSSGANVLTFGAGSRLTVL.

The chain has TRBV27 and TRBJ2-4; D is perhaps TRBD1 (5 bases). Trimming left V 7 bases short and J 0 bases short, with 16 bases between. The length of the CDR3 is 16 residues. Germline CDR1 MNHEY, CDR2 SMNVEV (reference sequence). CDR3 DNA sequence: TGTGCCAGCAACGAAACAGGTATCCTAGCCAAAAACATTCAGTACTTC. Translating it yields CASNETGILAKNIQYF.

This sequence joins TRBV6-6 and TRBJ2-5, with D tentatively TRBD1 (5 bases). The germline V gene has CDR1 MNHNY and CDR2 SVGAGI (reference sequence). Trimming took off 0 bases at V and 5 bases at J, with 13 bases between the two ends. This CDR3 has 15 amino acids. CDR3 DNA sequence: TGTGCCAGCAGTTACTCAGGGGCCGTATCGGAGACCCAGTACTTC. This encodes CASSYSGAVSETQYF.

The chain recombines TRBV7-3 with TRBJ2-7; 8 bases are a match to TRBD2. CDR3 size: 15 residues. The V and J ends lost 5 bases and 1 base, in that order; junction bases with no gene match: 7. CDR1 is SGHTA, CDR2 FQGTGA, per germline. The CDR3 DNA reads TGTGCCAGCAGCCGTTCGGGAGGGCGGTCCTACGAGCAGTACTTC. As protein: CASSRSGGRSYEQYF.

The V gene is TRBV28, the J gene TRBJ2-7, with 12 bases fitting TRBD2. CDR3 length: 14 amino acids. The junction had 8 bases not matched to a gene; V was cut back by 6 bases and J by 8 bases. CDR1 and CDR2 from the germline V gene are MDHEN and SYDVKM. CDR3 residues: CASRPTSGRQKQYF. In DNA form, the CDR3 reads TGTGCCAGCAGACCGACTAGCGGGAGACAAAAGCAGTACTTC.

V gene TRBV9 combines with J gene TRBJ2-2; the D gene is possibly TRBD1 (6 bases). Trimming stripped 4 bases from V and 3 bases from J, with 10 bases between. CDR3 length: 14 residues. Germline assignment: CDR1 SGDLS and CDR2 YYNGEE. The CDR3 sequence: CASSIGQHTGELFF. CDR3 nucleotide sequence: TGTGCCAGCAGCATCGGACAGCACACCGGGGAGCTGTTTTTT.

The chain couples TRBV10-1 to TRBJ2-3, with 10 nucleotides matching TRBD1. Germline V gives CDR1 WNHNN, CDR2 SYGVQD (reference sequence). The CDR3 totals 18 residues. Unmatched junction bases numbered 14, after V lost 6 bases and J lost 2 bases. CDR3 nucleotide sequence: TGCGCCAGCAGGGCTGGCGCTCGGGGGACAGGGGCCACAGATACGCAGTATTTT. It specifies CASRAGARGTGATDTQYF.

This clone was observed once. This same CDR3 is encoded by further DNA sequences in the sample. This rearrangement joins TRBV9 to TRBJ2-6; D unresolved. In germline, CDR1 is SGDLS, CDR2 YYNGEE. Trimming took 2 bases from V and 3 from J, leaving 3 bases between them. The CDR3 is 13 residues long. The CDR3 is CASSVGGANVLTF. CDR3 nucleotides: TGTGCCAGCAGCGTTGGTGGGGCCAACGTCCTGACTTTC.

The sample holds one count of this clone. V and J are TRBV5-5 and TRBJ2-1; D is undetermined. Germline values: CDR1 SGHKS, CDR2 YYEKEE (reference sequence). V gave up 2 bases and J gave up 6 bases, with 12 bases separating them. The CDR3 contains 14 residues. The CDR3 nucleotides read TGTGCCAGCAGCTTAGGTTCCCAGACCAATGAGCAGTTCTTC. Translated: CASSLGSQTNEQFF.

The chain links TRBV28 to TRBJ2-7; 10 bases align to TRBD1. Germline V gene data show CDR1 as MDHEN and CDR2 as SYDVKM. The CDR3 spans 14 residues. The V and J ends lost 7 bases and 4 bases, in that order; junction bases with no gene match: 7. CDR3 loop: CASIRQGAGYEQYF. Here the CDR3 DNA reads TGTGCCAGCATAAGACAGGGGGCAGGGTACGAGCAGTACTTC.

With respect to this clone: The same CDR3 also results from other DNA sequences found in this sample. V is TRBV28 and J is TRBJ2-7, with TRBD1 identical over 9 bases. CDR1 is MDHEN and CDR2 is SYDVKM in the germline V gene. Germline trimming cut 4 bases from V and 2 bases from J; bases unmatched to any gene: 6. This CDR3 spans 15 amino acids. CDR3 amino acids: CASSSPGTGPYEQYF. CDR3 sequence (DNA): TGTGCCAGCAGTTCCCCCGGGACAGGGCCCTACGAGCAGTACTTC.

The J gene is TRBJ2-7, the V gene TRBV11-3; possible D gene TRBD2, 6 bases. Per the germline V gene, CDR1 is SGHNT and CDR2 is YENEEA. The CDR3 spans 12 residues. Between the trimmed V and J ends, which lost 5 bases and 6 bases, there was a span of 11 bases. In DNA, the CDR3 is TGTGCCAGCAGCCGGGGAGGCTCCGAGCAGTACTTC. This sequence encodes CASSRGGSEQYF.

V and J are TRBV7-9 and TRBJ2-5; 8 positions agree with TRBD1. V lost 10 bases and J lost 4; bases outside the gene matches: 14. Germline CDR1 is SEHNR and CDR2 is FQNEAQ (reference sequence). The length of the CDR3 is 15 residues. This chain's CDR3 is CATANGQGGPETQYF. The CDR3 DNA is TGTGCCACTGCAAATGGACAGGGAGGTCCAGAGACCCAGTACTTC.

This clone was counted between two and nine times. This rearrangement joins TRBV11-2 to TRBJ1-1; D gene unclear. The V end lost 2 bases, the J end lost 8 bases, and 6 bases lay between the germline ends. CDR3 size: 11 residues. The germline CDR1 and CDR2 sequences are SGHAT and FQNNGV. CDR3 bases: TGTGCCAGCAGCTTACAGGTGGAAGCTTTCTTT. The encoded protein is CASSLQVEAFF.

The rearrangement uses TRBV5-1 and TRBJ2-1, with 8 bases aligning to TRBD2. Looked up from germline, CDR1 is SGHRS and CDR2 is YFSETQ. Trimming cost V 0 bases and J 6 bases; bases outside gene matches: 5. The length of the CDR3 is 15 residues. Written as DNA, the CDR3 is TGCGCCAGCAGCTTGGCTCTAGCGGGTCTCAATGAGCAGTTCTTC. Encoded protein: CASSLALAGLNEQFF.

The chain carries TRBV27 and TRBJ2-1; the D gene could be TRBD1 or TRBD2 (5 bases each). Deletions cut 2 bases from V and 13 bases from J, with 15 bases between. This CDR3 is 13 amino acids long. Germline-derived CDR1 and CDR2 are MNHEY and SMNVEV (reference sequence). The CDR3 coding sequence is TGTGCCAGCAGTTTAGGCCGGGACCGGCTTCAGTTCTTC. Its protein product is CASSLGRDRLQFF.

This clone was seen just once. V usage is TRBV20-1 and J usage is TRBJ2-3, with D unresolved. Germline CDR1 and CDR2: DFQATT and SNEGSKA (reference sequence). This CDR3 spans 11 amino acids. The CDR3 loop reads CSGPLLDTQYF. The CDR3 nucleotides read TGCAGCGGCCCCCTTCTAGATACGCAGTATTTT.